This TCR beta chain came from a study of post-analysis software for immune sequencing data. About the research overall: Relapsing-remitting, secondary progressive and progressive-relapsing multiple sclerosis were all included among the disease courses. Overall study results and limits: Comparison with controls showed significantly lower normalized Chao1 diversity in multiple sclerosis patients. Among 5 or 6 TRBV segments more frequent in patients than controls were TRBV5-6, TRBV5-1 and TRBV20-1.

Details on this clonotype: Its antigen is still unknown.

The TCR beta cDNA libraries carried unique molecular identifiers. With roughly 0.95 to 11 million T cells as the source, roughly 500,000 cDNA molecules resulted. TCRdb analysed the PCR reads with MiXCR anew, one entry per CDR3 protein. The sample has about 820,000 distinct CDR3 sequences, 53% seen once; the top ten hold about 4.5%. CDR3 length: 14 residues. This TCR came from a girl aged 5 to 17 with multiple sclerosis. This chain connects TRBV21-1 to TRBJ2-7; TRBD2 reflects the table's D call only, with no check against the DNA. TRBV21-1 is reported as a pseudogene. Sample: blood. The CDR3: CASSKEGFPYEQYF. The CDR3 DNA is TGTGCCAGCAGCAAGGAGGGTTTCCCCTACGAGCAGTACTTC.